The entry that follows covers one T cell receptor beta chain sequence. Its antigen remains unidentified. No much larger clone exists at a distance of one base, and base qualities are not known. These data belong to a study of immune cell composition in non-small cell lung cancer (dated by TCRdb to the late 2010s). About the full investigation: Histologic subtype, mostly lung adenocarcinoma or squamous cell carcinoma, was determined with H&E together with p63, CK5, Napsin A and TTF-1 immunohistochemistry. Using Adaptive Biotechnologies, the researchers ran TCR-beta sequencing on around 35 paired NSCLC tumour and non-adjacent lung specimens, along with 25 to 30 tumour-only specimens. Supplementary cohort #1, around 10 lung adenocarcinoma cases, had paired tumour/lung TCR-beta sequencing and TIL populations generated to assess tumour reactivity. A handful of tumour specimens with TCR-beta data were of rare histological subtypes and were excluded from the subtype comparisons. Overall study outcomes, separate from this receptor: Tumour-associated clones >0.5% occurred in nearly half of NSCLC cases: about 33% of adenocarcinomas versus approximately 82% of squamous carcinomas. Only roughly nine cases were included in the reactivity cohort, and sequence sharing between tumour-reactive clones and the dominant in vivo tumour-associated clones was not shown. Across fewer than 13 adenocarcinoma cases, the maximal tumour-associated clone frequency showed a strong correlation with TIL tumour reactivity, but overall clonality showed no such correlation. Smoking pack-years did not significantly correlate with tumour TCR-beta clonality.

Normal lung samples came from the same patient and were non-adjacent lung tissue collected as far from the tumour as possible, with a minimum distance of 3 cm. Genomic DNA was isolated with the QIAamp DNA kit from frozen aliquots of single-cell suspensions that had not been sorted. Tissues were received within 2 hours of resection and processed immediately into single-cell suspensions. Tissue was broken up mechanically, digested enzymatically with DNase I, collagenase I and hyaluronidase for roughly 32 minutes at 37 degrees C, and then filtered and RBC-lysed. CDR1 and CDR2 were assigned from the germline V gene (reference sequence) as MNHNY and SVGAGI. The CDR3 holds 13 amino acids from the cysteine to the phenylalanine. The only DNA kept is the CDR3, 39 bases in frame from the first base. Cut back by 3 bases and 2 bases, the V and J ends lie 8 bases apart. TCR-beta CDR3 regions were amplified from genomic DNA by a two-step multiplex PCR, with the second step adding Illumina-compatible adaptors. As a commercial immunoSEQ service, TCR-beta immunosequencing was carried out on an Illumina platform. The published analysis was carried out like this. Repertoires were described by productive clonality and by Top 10 Clones, which is the percentage of T-cell templates coming from the ten most frequent sequences. Productive clonality ranged from 0 to 1, with 1 indicating a monoclonal population. Tumour-associated clones were defined as sequences comprising at least 0.1% of tumour T-cell templates but absent from matched non-adjacent lung, identified via log10 scatter plots. Analyses were done in GraphPad Prism7 and R, with Student's t-tests for two-group comparisons, ANOVA for stages, and linear regression for relationships. TCRdb stores this immuneACCESS table with in-frame sequences only. Part of the clones is absent; in the studies checked, under half of the shortfall reflects unresolved V genes, and no reason is known for the rest. That table gives V, J and clone size, and the DNA gave D and trimming. This sample is represented by several thousand clones; 70% to 80% of them were singletons. The leading ten clones occupy about 13% of the sample.

The rearrangement joined TRBV6-6 to TRBJ2-7; the D gene remains uncertain. Sequenced sample: non-adjacent lung tissue. The sequence derives from a human donor with non-small cell lung cancer. The CDR3 has the sequence CASSYSGPYEQYF. The DNA is TGTGCCAGCAGTTATTCTGGCCCCTACGAGCAGTACTTC.